Sequencing of this T cell receptor beta chain was carried out in a study of blood T cells in healthy people across ages. Points from the study as a whole: As age increased, TCR beta diversity per million T cells fell in a roughly linear fashion. Unknown CMV status may confound age-related changes in expanded clones. Higher diversity and more naive CD4+ cells were features of long-lived donors, compared to aged donors.

This clonotype occurred once. What it binds is unknown. Isolated PBMCs totaled at least 7 million in each sample. With a J-beta primer mix and a sample-barcoded 5' primer, a second PCR ran 7 to 11 cycles. TCRdb passed the 5' RACE reads through MiXCR, listing each CDR3 protein once. The sample includes about 830,000 distinct CDR3 sequences, under 80% of them seen just once. Germline CDR1 reads LGHDT; CDR2 reads YNNKEL (reference sequence). The CDR3 covers 16 residues. The V and J ends lost 0 bases and 9 bases, in that order; junction bases with no gene match: 4. The genes are TRBV3-1 and TRBJ2-1; 14 bases line up with TRBD2. The TCR comes from a young man in good health. Sequenced material: blood. CDR3 region: CASSQEGLAGVGEQFF. CDR3 DNA sequence: TGTGCCAGCAGCCAAGAGGGACTAGCGGGGGTAGGTGAGCAGTTCTTC.